These 10 T cell receptor beta chains originate from one sample sequenced in a study of T-cell reconstitution after alpha-beta-depleted transplantation in children. Library preparation (for TCRbeta) was performed with unique molecular identifiers. TCRdb fed the PCR reads into MiXCR, producing one record per CDR3 protein. This sample has some 600,000 distinct CDR3 sequences, with 15% to 20% found just once. Source: PBMCs from the stem cell graft donor, taken from the stem cell graft. These receptors were taken from a human donor who donated a stem cell graft to a child with acute myeloid leukemia.

This clonotype was recorded a few times. This chain links TRBV6-1 with TRBJ1-6, with 8 bases fitting TRBD1. The CDR3 length is 14 residues. CDR1 and CDR2 from the germline V gene are MNHNS and SASEGT. The V segment lost 6 bases and the J segment 8 bases; nucleotides outside the gene matches: 6. The DNA of the CDR3 is TGTGCCAGCAGCCTGGACAGGGACTATTCACCCCTCCACTTT. Translated: CASSLDRDYSPLHF.

This clonotype was seen more than once but under ten times. The V and J genes are TRBV6-1 and TRBJ2-7; D possibly corresponds to TRBD1 (5 bases). CDR1 MNHNS and CDR2 SASEGT come from the germline V gene. This CDR3 region has 13 residues. Trimming took off 6 bases at V and 4 bases at J, with 13 bases between the two ends. The CDR3 bases are TGTGCCAGCAGCCTGACAGTGCGATACGAGCAGTACGTC. Protein product: CASSLTVRYEQYV.

The rearrangement uses TRBV20-1 and TRBJ1-5; D is unresolved. Germline V gives CDR1 DFQATT, CDR2 SNEGSKA (reference sequence). The CDR3 is 15 residues long. V shed 5 bases and J shed 0 bases, with 14 bases lying between them. The CDR3 loop reads CSAETQPYSNQPQHF. In DNA form, the CDR3 reads TGCAGTGCTGAGACACAACCTTATAGCAATCAGCCCCAGCATTTT.

In its sample, this clonotype was seen many times. This chain joins TRBV4-2 and TRBJ1-1; no clear D gene. CDR3 length: 15 amino acids. Trimming removed 2 bases at V and 4 bases at J, with 14 bases between. Germline lookup yields CDR1 LGHNA and CDR2 YNFKEQ. The chain's CDR3 is CASSQMISGSTEAFF. CDR3 sequence (DNA): TGTGCCAGCAGCCAAATGATTAGCGGTAGCACTGAAGCTTTCTTT.

There are many counts of this clonotype. The final CDR3 position lacks the conserved phenylalanine or tryptophan, pointing to a likely read error. The DNA is left out, because the CDR3 cannot be placed on it with certainty; the CDR3 is given as TCRdb lists it. The rearrangement links TRBV20-1 to TRBJ2-7; the D segment call TRBD1 is taken from the table without a DNA check. Termini included, the CDR3 measures 12 amino acids. Per germline, CDR1 DFQATT and CDR2 SNEGSKA (reference sequence). The CDR3 is CSAPNWGTGPLN.

This clonotype appeared many times. The genes are TRBV20-1 and TRBJ2-1; D gene uncertain. The CDR3 is made up of 10 amino acids. V lost 6 bases and J 4 bases, leaving 4 bases between the germline ends. Germline values: CDR1 DFQATT, CDR2 SNEGSKA (reference sequence). The CDR3 region has the DNA TGCAGTGCCGCGTACAATGAGCAGTTCTTC. It yields the protein CSAAYNEQFF.

This clonotype was counted at least ten times. The rearrangement links TRBV20-1 to TRBJ1-2; D unresolved. The V end lost 5 bases, the J end lost 1 base, and 14 bases lay between the germline ends. Per germline, CDR1 DFQATT and CDR2 SNEGSKA (reference sequence). This CDR3 is built from 14 residues. The CDR3: CSASAGSFNYGYTF. The CDR3 DNA reads as TGCAGTGCTTCGGCCGGTAGTTTTAACTATGGCTACACCTTC.

This clonotype occurred a few times. V gene TRBV29-1 combines with J gene TRBJ1-1; 8 bases align to TRBD1. J lost 4 bases, V lost 4 bases, and 5 bases had no gene match. Per germline, CDR1 SQVTM and CDR2 ANQGSEA. The CDR3 covers 13 residues. The CDR3: CSVVGQGSTEAFF. The CDR3, as DNA: TGCAGCGTTGTAGGACAGGGAAGCACTGAAGCTTTCTTT.

The chain employs TRBV27 and TRBJ2-5, with D perhaps matching TRBD1 or TRBD2 (5 bases each). V was cut by 5 bases and J by 1 base, with 11 bases left in between. Germline CDR1 reads MNHEY; CDR2 reads SMNVEV (reference sequence). The length of the CDR3 is 14 residues. This CDR3 is CASSPWDGQETQYF. CDR3 DNA sequence: TGTGCCAGCAGTCCATGGGACGGCCAAGAGACCCAGTACTTC.

This clonotype has only a few counts. This chain uses TRBV27 with TRBJ1-4; D is possibly TRBD1 (6 bases). This CDR3 region has 14 residues. Per the germline V gene, CDR1 is MNHEY and CDR2 is SMNVEV (reference sequence). V was shortened by 6 bases and J by 2 bases, with 10 bases between the two germline ends. As DNA, the CDR3 is TGTGCCAGCAGCGATCAGGGGACTAATGAAAAACTGTTTTTT. Translated, it gives CASSDQGTNEKLFF.